This T cell receptor (beta chain) was profiled in a study of PD-1 blockade in classical Hodgkin lymphoma (dated by TCRdb to about 2020). General notes on the study: Nivolumab dosing was 3 mg/kg intravenously every 2 weeks, continuing until either disease progression or unacceptable toxicity. The study used TCR beta sequencing and CyTOF to define a peripheral blood immune signature of response to PD-1 blockade in classical Hodgkin lymphoma. What the research found in general, with its limitations: Newly diagnosed patients were reported to have lower baseline TCR diversity than healthy donors, and relapsed/refractory patients were reported to have lower baseline TCR diversity still. The study covered only a single clinical trial cohort, and the causes of the repertoire differences, possibly disease activity or prior therapy, were still not defined. Baseline diversity similar to that of newly diagnosed patients was observed in trial patients achieving complete response, whereas significantly lower diversity was observed in partial responders and progressors. CD4+ but not CD8+ TCR diversity rose significantly by C4D1 (p=0.0027 vs p=0.16), most apparent in complete responders (p=0.02). Lower diversity was seen in patients whose nivolumab began less than 1 year after ASCT, and these patients were left out of later analyses so that immune reconstitution would not confound the results.

On this clone itself: Its antigen has not been determined. No clone much larger than this one lies a single base away; base qualities are absent.

Interpreted using the paper, the time point label stands for: cycle 1 day 1 (C1D1), immediately before nivolumab initiation. Every trial patient had relapsed after autologous stem cell transplantation, and cohorts A, B and C differed in prior brentuximab vedotin exposure. A total of over 50 patients with relapsed/refractory classical Hodgkin lymphoma made up the trial cohort, and each patient's best overall response was complete response, partial response or progressive disease. Single-agent nivolumab was administered to trial patients in the multi-cohort phase II CheckMate 205 trial. An independent review committee assessed best overall response by applying the 2007 International Working Group response criteria. Trial PBMCs were collected just before the start of nivolumab (C1D1) and during therapy at cycle 2 day 1 and cycle 4 day 1. Peripheral blood was collected in 8 mL Vacutainer Cell Preparation Tubes, from which PBMCs were isolated by centrifugation and then cryopreserved.

Genomic DNA was extracted with the Qiagen DNeasy kit from unsorted PBMCs and from negatively selected CD4+ and CD8+ fractions. TCR beta CDR3 regions were amplified by immunoSEQ multiplex PCR using primers annealing to V and J segments. A synthetic immune receptor repertoire was used to minimize amplification bias, and any residual bias was removed computationally once sequencing was done. As for how the authors treated the data: Custom Python scripts were used to quantify repertoire diversity as the Shannon entropy index. The unsorted, CD4+ and CD8+ repertoires were each analyzed separately, with the exception of combined analyses, where CD4+ and CD8+ sequences were merged in silico. A clone counted as expanded when the clone's frequency after treatment rose at least 2-fold relative to C1D1, and clones undetected at baseline were given a pseudocount of 0.5. Clones with 0 or 1 copy at C1D1 were defined as singleton clones, while clones with 2 or more copies were defined as non-singleton clones. Clones expanded in unsorted samples were assigned a CD4+, CD8+ or unknown annotation through matching of protein sequences in sorted samples from the same patient. Wilcoxon tests on paired samples were used to test diversity changes from C1D1 to C4D1. TCRdb limited this immuneACCESS table to in-frame rearrangements with V and J called. A share of clones is missing; checked studies link under half to unresolved V genes, and the rest is unexplained. D and trimming come from the DNA, and the V and J calls and clone size come from that table. Counted in this sample were over 10,000 clones; approximately 86% of them appeared once. 35% to 40% of the sample is taken by the ten largest.

Cut back by 0 bases and 3 bases, the V and J ends lie 9 bases apart. The CDR3 covers 14 residues, taking in both the cysteine and the phenylalanine. The retained sequence is limited to the CDR3, 42 bases, with the frame set at the first base. Looking up the germline V gene yields CDR1 SGDLS and CDR2 YYNGEE. The V and J segments used are TRBV9 and TRBJ1-1, with the D segment identity uncertain. The sequence came from a human donor with classical Hodgkin lymphoma. Sample: peripheral blood mononuclear cells (PBMCs), taken at baseline. The CDR3 sequence is CASSVVTDYTEAFF. The DNA reads TGTGCCAGCAGCGTAGTCACAGATTACACTGAAGCTTTCTTT.